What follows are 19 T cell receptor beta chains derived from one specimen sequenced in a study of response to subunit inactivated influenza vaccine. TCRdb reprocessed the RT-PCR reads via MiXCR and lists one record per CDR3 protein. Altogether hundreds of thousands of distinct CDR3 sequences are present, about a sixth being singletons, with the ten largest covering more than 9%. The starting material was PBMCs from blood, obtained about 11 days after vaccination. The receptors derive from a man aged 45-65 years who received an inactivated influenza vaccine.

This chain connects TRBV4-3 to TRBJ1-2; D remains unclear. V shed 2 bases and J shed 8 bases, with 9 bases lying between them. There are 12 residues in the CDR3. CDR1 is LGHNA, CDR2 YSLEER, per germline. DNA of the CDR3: TGCGCCAGCAGCCAATTAGCAGGAGGCTACACCTTC. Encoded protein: CASSQLAGGYTF.

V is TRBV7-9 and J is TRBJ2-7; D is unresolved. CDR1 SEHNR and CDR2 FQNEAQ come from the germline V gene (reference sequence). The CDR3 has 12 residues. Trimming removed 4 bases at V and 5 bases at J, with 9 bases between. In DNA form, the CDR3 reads TGTGCCAGCAGCTCAGGACGCCACGAGCAGTACTTC. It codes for CASSSGRHEQYF.

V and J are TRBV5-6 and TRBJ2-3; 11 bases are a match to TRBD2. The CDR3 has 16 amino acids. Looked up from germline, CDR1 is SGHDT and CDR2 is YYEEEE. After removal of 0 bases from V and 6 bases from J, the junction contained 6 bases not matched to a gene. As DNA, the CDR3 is TGTGCCAGCAGCTTGGAACTAGCGGGGGCCGGGGATACGCAGTATTTT. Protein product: CASSLELAGAGDTQYF.

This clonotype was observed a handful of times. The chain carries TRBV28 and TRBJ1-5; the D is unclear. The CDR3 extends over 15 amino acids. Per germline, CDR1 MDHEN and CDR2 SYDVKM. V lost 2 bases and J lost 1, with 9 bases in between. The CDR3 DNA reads TGTGCCAGCAGTTTACTTGACGAAAGCAATCAGCCCCAGCATTTT. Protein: CASSLLDESNQPQHF. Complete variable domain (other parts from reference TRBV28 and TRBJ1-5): DVKVTQSSRYLVKRTGEKVFLECVQDMDHENMFWYRQDPGLGLRLIYFSYDVKMKEKGDIPEGYSVSREKKERFSLILESASTNQTSMYLCASSLLDESNQPQHFGDGTRLSIL.

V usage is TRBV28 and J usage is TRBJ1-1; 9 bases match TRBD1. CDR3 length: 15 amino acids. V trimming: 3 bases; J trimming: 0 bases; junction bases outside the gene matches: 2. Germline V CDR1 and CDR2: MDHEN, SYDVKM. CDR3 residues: CASSFGTGLNTEAFF. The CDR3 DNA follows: TGTGCCAGCAGTTTCGGGACAGGGCTGAACACTGAAGCTTTCTTT.

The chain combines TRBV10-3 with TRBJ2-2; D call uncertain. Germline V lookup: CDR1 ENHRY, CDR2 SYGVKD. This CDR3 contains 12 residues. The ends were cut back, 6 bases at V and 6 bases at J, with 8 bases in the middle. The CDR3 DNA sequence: TGTGCCATCAGGCGGACGGCCGGGGAGCTGTTTTTT. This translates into CAIRRTAGELFF.

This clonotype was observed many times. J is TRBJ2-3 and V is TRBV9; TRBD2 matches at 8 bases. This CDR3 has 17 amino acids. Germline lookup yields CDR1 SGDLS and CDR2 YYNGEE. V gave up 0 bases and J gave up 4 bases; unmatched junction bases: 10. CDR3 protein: CASSVDPGLGGADTQYF. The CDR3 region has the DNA TGTGCCAGCAGCGTAGATCCGGGACTAGGGGGTGCAGATACGCAGTATTTT. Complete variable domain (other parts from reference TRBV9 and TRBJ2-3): DSGVTQTPKHLITATGQRVTLRCSPRSGDLSVYWYQQSLDQGLQFLIQYYNGEERAKGNILERFSAQQFPDLHSELNLSSLELGDSALYFCASSVDPGLGGADTQYFGPGTRLTVL.

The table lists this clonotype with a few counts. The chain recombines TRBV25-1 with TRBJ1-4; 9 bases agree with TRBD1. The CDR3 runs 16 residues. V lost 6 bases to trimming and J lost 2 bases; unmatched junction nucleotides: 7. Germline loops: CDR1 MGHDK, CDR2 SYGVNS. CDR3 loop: CASSGQGTVTNEKLFF. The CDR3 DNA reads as TGTGCCAGCAGCGGACAGGGGACGGTGACTAATGAAAAACTGTTTTTT.

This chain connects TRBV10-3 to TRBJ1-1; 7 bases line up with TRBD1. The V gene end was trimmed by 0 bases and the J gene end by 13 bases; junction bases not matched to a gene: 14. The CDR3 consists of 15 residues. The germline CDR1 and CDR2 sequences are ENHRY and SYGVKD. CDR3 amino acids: CAISESRTGGPGGFF. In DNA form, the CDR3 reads TGTGCCATCAGTGAGTCCCGGACAGGAGGGCCTGGGGGTTTCTTT.

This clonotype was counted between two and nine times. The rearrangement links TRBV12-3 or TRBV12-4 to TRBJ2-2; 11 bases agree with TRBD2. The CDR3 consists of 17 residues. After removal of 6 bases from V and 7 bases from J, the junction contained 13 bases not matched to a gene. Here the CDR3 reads CASSIAGGRGGIGELFF. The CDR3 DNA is TGTGCCAGCAGCATAGCGGGGGGGCGGGGTGGTATCGGGGAGCTGTTTTTT.

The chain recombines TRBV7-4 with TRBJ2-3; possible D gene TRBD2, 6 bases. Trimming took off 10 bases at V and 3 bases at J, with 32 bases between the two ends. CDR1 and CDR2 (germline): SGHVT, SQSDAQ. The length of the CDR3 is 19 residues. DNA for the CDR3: TGTGCCACCTGCCAGCAGGCCCCTTGGACTAACGGGGGAACAGATACGCAGTATTTT. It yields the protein CATCQQAPWTNGGTDTQYF.

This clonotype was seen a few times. CDR3 nucleotides: TGTGCCAGCAGTGACGGGACTAGCGGGAGGATATCCTACAATGAGCAGTTCTTC. It translates to CASSDGTSGRISYNEQFF. The chain joins TRBV6-2 or TRBV6-3 to TRBJ2-1; 15 bases map to TRBD2. The germline gives CDR1 MNHEY, CDR2 SVGEGT. V shed 5 bases, J shed 1 base, and the junction held 6 bases outside the gene matches. This CDR3 is 18 amino acids long.

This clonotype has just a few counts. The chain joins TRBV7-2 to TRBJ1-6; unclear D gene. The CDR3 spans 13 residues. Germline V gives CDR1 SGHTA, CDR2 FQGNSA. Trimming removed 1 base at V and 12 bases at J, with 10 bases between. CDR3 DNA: TGTGCCAGCAGCTTAGGGGCGGGGATACCCCTCCACTTT. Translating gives CASSLGAGIPLHF. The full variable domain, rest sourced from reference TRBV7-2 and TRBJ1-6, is GAGVSQSPSNKVTEKGKDVELRCDPISGHTALYWYRQSLGQGLEFLIYFQGNSAPDKSGLPSDRFSAERTGGSVSTLTIQRTQQEDSAVYLCASSLGAGIPLHFGNGTRLTVT.

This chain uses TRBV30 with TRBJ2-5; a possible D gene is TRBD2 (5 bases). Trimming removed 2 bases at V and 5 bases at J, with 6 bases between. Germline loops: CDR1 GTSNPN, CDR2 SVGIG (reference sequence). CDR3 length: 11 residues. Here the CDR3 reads CAWSPGETQYF. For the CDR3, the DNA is TGTGCCTGGAGTCCGGGGGAGACCCAGTACTTC.

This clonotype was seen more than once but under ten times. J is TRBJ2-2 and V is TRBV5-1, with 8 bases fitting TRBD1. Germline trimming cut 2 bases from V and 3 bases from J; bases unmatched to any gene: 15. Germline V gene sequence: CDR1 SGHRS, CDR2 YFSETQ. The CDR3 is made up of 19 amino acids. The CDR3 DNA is TGCGCCAGCAGCTTTCCGAGGACAGGGCCTCCGATTGACACCGGGGAGCTGTTTTTT. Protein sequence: CASSFPRTGPPIDTGELFF. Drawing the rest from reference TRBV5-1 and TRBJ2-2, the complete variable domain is KAGVTQTPRYLIKTRGQQVTLSCSPISGHRSVSWYQQTPGQGLQFLFEYFSETQRNKGNFPGRFSGRQFSNSRSEMNVSTLELGDSALYLCASSFPRTGPPIDTGELFFGEGSRLTVL.

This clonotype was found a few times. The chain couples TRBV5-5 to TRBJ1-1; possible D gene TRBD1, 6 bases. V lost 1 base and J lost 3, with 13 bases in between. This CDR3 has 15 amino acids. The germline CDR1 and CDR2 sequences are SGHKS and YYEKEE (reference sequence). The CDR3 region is CASSLMQGLDTEAFF. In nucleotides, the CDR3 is TGTGCCAGCAGCTTGATGCAGGGGCTCGACACTGAAGCTTTCTTT.

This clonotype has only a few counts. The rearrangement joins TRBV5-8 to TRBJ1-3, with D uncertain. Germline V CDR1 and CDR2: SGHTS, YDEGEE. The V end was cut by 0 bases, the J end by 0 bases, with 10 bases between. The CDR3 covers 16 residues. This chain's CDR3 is CASSLGPQSSGNTIYF. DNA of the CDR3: TGTGCCAGCAGCTTGGGGCCGCAGAGCTCTGGAAACACCATATATTTT.

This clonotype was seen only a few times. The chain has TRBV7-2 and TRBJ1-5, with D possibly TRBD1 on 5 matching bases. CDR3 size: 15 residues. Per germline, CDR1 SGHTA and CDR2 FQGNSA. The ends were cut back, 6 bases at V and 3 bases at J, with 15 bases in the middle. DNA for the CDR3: TGTGCCAGCAGACGCTTCGACAGCTACAATCAGCCCCAGCATTTT. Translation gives CASRRFDSYNQPQHF.

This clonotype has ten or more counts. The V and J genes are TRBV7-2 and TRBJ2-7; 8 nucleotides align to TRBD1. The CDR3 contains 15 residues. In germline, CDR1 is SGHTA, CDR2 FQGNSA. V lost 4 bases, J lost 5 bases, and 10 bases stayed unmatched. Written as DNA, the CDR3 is TGTGCCAGCAGCTCGCGGACAGGGACATTCAACGAGCAGTACTTC. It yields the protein CASSSRTGTFNEQYF.